This T cell receptor beta chain is from a study of blood T cells in healthy people across ages. Alongside a J-beta primer mix, a sample-barcoded 5' primer served in a second PCR lasting 7 to 11 cycles. TCRdb re-derived calls from the 5' RACE reads in MiXCR, one entry per CDR3 protein. The table records 1 million to 1.2 million distinct CDR3 sequences, around two fifths of them present only once. General study points: Unsorted PBMC material precluded a definitive naive versus antigen-experienced comparison. Both higher diversity and more naive CD4+ cells marked long-lived donors when set against aged donors.

Remarks on this clonotype: Its specificity is unknown.

Drawing of peripheral blood yielded 7.5 to 10 milliliters from each donor. Sequencing was carried out using blood. The clonotype comes from a man younger than 30 in good health.

The CDR3 here is CASRSGGPIETQYF. The CDR3 region has the DNA TGTGCCAGCAGATCAGGGGGCCCCATAGAGACCCAGTACTTC. V is TRBV6-5 and J is TRBJ2-5; 8 bases fit TRBD1. Germline CDR1 MNHEY, CDR2 SVGAGI. After removal of 6 bases from V and 4 bases from J, the junction contained 7 bases not matched to a gene. The CDR3 covers 14 residues.